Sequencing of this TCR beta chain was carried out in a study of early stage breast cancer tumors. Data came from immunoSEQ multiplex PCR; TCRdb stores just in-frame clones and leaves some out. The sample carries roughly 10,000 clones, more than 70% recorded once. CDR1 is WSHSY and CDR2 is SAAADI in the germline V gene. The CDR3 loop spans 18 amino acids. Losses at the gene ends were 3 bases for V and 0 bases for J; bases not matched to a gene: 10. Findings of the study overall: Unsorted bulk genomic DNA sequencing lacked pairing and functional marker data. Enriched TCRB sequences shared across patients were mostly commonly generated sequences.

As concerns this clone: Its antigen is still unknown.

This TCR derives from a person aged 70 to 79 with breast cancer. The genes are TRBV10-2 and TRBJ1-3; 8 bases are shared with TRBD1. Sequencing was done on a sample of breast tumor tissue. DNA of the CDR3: TGCGCCAGCAGTGACCTTGCCGGGACAGGTCTCTCTGGAAACACCATATATTTT. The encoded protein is CASSDLAGTGLSGNTIYF.